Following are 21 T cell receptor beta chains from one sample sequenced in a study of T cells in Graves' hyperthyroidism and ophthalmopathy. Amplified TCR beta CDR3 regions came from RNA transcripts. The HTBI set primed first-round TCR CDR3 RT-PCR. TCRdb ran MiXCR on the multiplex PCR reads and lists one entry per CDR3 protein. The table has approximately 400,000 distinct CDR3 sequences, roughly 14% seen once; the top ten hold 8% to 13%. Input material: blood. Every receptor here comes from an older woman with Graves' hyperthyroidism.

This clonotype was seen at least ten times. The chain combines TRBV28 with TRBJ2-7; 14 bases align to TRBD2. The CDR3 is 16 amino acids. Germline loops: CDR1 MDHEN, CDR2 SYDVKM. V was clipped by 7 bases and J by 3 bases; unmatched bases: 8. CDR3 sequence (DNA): TGTGCCAGCACACTGAGCGGGACTAGCGGGAGCTACGAGCAGTACTTC. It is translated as CASTLSGTSGSYEQYF.

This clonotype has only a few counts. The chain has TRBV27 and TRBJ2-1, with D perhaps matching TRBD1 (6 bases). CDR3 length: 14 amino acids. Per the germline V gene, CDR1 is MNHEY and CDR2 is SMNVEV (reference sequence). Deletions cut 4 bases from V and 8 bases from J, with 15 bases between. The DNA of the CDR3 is TGTGCCAGCAGTTGGACAGATTCAATAGATGAGCAGTTCTTC. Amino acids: CASSWTDSIDEQFF.

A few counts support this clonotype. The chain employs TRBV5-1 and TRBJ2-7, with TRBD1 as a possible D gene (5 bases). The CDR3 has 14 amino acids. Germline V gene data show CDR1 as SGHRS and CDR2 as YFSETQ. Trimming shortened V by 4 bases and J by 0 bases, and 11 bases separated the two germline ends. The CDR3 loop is CASSPQQVSYEQYF. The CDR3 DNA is TGCGCCAGCAGCCCTCAACAGGTCTCCTACGAGCAGTACTTC.

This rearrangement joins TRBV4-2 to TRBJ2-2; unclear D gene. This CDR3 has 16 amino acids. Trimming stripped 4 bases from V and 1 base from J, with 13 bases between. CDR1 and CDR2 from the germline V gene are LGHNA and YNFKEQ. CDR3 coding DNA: TGTGCCAGCAGCCCTGGAACCGGACGGAACACCGGGGAGCTGTTTTTT. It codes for CASSPGTGRNTGELFF.

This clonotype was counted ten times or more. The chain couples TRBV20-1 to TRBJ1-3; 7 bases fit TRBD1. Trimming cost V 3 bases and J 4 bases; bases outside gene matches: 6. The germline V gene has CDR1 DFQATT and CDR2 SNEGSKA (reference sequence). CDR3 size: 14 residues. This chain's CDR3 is CSARGTEGGNTIYF. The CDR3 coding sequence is TGCAGTGCTAGGGGGACAGAGGGGGGAAACACCATATATTTT.

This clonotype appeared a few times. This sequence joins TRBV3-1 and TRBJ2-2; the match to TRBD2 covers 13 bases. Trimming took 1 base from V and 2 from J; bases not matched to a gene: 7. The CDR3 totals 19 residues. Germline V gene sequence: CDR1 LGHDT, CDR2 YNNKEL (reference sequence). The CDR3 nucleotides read TGTGCCAGCAGCCAAGGCCTGGGACTAGCGGGACTCAACACCGGGGAGCTGTTTTTT. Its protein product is CASSQGLGLAGLNTGELFF.

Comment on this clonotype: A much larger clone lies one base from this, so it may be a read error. The CDR3 DNA follows: TGTGCCAGCAGCTTGGCCTGGGCGGCGAACACTGAAGCTCTCTTT. Protein: CASSLAWAANTEALF. The chain links TRBV5-5 to TRBJ1-1; no firm D call. Germline lookup yields CDR1 SGHKS and CDR2 YYEKEE (reference sequence). This CDR3 spans 15 amino acids.

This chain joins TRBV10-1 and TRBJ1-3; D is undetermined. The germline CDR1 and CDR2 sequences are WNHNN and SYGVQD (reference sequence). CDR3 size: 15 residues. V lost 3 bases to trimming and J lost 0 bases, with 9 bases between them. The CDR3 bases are TGCGCCAGCAGTGATCCAGGCCTCTCTGGAAACACCATATATTTT. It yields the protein CASSDPGLSGNTIYF.

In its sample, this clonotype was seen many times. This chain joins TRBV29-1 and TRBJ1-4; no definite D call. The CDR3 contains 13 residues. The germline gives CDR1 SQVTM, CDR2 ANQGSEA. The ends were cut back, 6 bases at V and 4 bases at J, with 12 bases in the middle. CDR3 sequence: CSVVMGYNEKLFF. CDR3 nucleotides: TGCAGCGTGGTCATGGGGTATAATGAAAAACTGTTTTTT.

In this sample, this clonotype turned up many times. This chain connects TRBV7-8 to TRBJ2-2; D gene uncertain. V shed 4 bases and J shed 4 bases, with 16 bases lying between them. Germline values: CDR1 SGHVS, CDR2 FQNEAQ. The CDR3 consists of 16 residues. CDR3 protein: CASSSLRATSTGELFF. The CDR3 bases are TGTGCCAGCAGCTCCCTCCGGGCCACGAGCACCGGGGAGCTGTTTTTT. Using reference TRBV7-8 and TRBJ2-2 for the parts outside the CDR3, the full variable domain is GAGVSQSPRYKVAKRGQDVALRCDPISGHVSLFWYQQALGQGPEFLTYFQNEAQLDKSGLPSDRFFAERPEGSVSTLKIQRTQQEDSAVYLCASSSLRATSTGELFFGEGSRLTVL.

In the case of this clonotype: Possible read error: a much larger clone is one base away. Here the CDR3 DNA reads TGTGTCAGCTCCTTGCAGGGACCATATAGCACAGATACGCAGTATTTT. Translating gives CVSSLQGPYSTDTQYF. V gene TRBV27 combines with J gene TRBJ2-3; possibly TRBD1 or TRBD2 for D (5 bases each). CDR3 size: 16 residues. Germline CDR1 is MNHEY and CDR2 is SMNVEV (reference sequence).

This chain's CDR3 is CASSTSEGTGGAKLFF. The CDR3 nucleotides are TGTGCCAGCAGCACCTCGGAGGGGACAGGGGGAGCAAAACTGTTTTTT. This chain joins TRBV28 and TRBJ1-4, with 11 bases fitting TRBD1. Per the germline V gene, CDR1 is MDHEN and CDR2 is SYDVKM. J was trimmed by 10 bases and V by 6 bases; bases with no gene match: 13. The CDR3 is 16 amino acids.

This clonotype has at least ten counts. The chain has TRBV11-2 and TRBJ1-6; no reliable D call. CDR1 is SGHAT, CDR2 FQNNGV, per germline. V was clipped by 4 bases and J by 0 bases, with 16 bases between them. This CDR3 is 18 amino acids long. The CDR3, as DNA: TGTGCCAGCAGCTCCCTCCGACTGACTAGCTCCTATAATTCACCCCTCCACTTT. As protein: CASSSLRLTSSYNSPLHF. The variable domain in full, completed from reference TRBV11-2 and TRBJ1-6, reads EAGVAQSPRYKIIEKRQSVAFWCNPISGHATLYWYQQILGQGPKLLIQFQNNGVVDDSQLPKDRFSAERLKGVDSTLKIQPAKLEDSAVYLCASSSLRLTSSYNSPLHFGNGTRLTVT.

CDR3 nucleotide sequence: TGCAGCGCGGGGCGCGTCTACGAGCAGTACTTC. Amino acid sequence: CSAGRVYEQYF. The chain joins TRBV20-1 to TRBJ2-7; possibly TRBD2 for D (6 bases). The CDR3 length is 11 residues. The germline CDR1 and CDR2 sequences are DFQATT and SNEGSKA (reference sequence).

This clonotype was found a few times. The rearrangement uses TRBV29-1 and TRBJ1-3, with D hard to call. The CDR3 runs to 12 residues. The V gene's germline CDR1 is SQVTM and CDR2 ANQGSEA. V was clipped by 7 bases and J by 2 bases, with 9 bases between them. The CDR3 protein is CSARVAGNTIYF. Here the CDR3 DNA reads TGCAGCGCGAGGGTAGCTGGAAACACCATATATTTT.

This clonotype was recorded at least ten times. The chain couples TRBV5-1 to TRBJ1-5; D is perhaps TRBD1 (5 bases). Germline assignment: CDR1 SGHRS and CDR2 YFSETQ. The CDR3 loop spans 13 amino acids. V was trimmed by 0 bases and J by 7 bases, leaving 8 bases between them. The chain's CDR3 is CASSLDWGQPQHF. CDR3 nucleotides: TGCGCCAGCAGCTTGGATTGGGGCCAGCCCCAGCATTTT.

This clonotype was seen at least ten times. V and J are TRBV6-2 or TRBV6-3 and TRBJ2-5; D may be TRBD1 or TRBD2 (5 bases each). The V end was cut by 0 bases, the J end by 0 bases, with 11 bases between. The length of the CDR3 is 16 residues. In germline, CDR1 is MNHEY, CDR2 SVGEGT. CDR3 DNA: TGTGCCAGCAGTTACTCGACTCAGGGACACCAAGAGACCCAGTACTTC. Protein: CASSYSTQGHQETQYF.

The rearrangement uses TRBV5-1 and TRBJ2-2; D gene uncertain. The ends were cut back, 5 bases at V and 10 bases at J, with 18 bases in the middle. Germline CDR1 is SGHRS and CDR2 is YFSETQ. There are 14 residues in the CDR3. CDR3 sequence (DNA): TGCGCCAGCAGTCCCTCTCTCGACTCCGTGGAGCTGTTTTTT. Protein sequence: CASSPSLDSVELFF.

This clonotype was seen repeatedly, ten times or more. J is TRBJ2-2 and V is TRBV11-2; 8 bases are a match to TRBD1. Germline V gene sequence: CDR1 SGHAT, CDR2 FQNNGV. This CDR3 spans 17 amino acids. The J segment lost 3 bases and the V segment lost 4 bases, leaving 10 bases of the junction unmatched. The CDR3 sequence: CASSSTLGTGDTGELFF. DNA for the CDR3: TGTGCCAGCAGCTCCACCCTGGGGACAGGAGACACCGGGGAGCTGTTTTTT. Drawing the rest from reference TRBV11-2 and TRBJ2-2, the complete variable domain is EAGVAQSPRYKIIEKRQSVAFWCNPISGHATLYWYQQILGQGPKLLIQFQNNGVVDDSQLPKDRFSAERLKGVDSTLKIQPAKLEDSAVYLCASSSTLGTGDTGELFFGEGSRLTVL.

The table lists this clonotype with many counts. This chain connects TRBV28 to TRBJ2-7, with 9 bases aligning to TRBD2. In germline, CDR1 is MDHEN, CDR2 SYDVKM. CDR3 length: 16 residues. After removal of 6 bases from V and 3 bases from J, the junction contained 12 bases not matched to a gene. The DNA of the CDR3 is TGTGCCAGCAGCTCGATTAGCGGGAGAGATTTCTACGAGCAGTACTTC. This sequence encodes CASSSISGRDFYEQYF.

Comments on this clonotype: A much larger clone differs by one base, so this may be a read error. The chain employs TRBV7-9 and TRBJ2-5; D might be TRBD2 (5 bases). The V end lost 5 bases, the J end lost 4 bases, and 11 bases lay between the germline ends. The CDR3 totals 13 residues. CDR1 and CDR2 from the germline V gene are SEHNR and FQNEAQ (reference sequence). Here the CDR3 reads CASSIPAGETQYF. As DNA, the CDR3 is TGTGCCAGCAGCATTCCTGCGGGAGAGACCCAGTACTTC.